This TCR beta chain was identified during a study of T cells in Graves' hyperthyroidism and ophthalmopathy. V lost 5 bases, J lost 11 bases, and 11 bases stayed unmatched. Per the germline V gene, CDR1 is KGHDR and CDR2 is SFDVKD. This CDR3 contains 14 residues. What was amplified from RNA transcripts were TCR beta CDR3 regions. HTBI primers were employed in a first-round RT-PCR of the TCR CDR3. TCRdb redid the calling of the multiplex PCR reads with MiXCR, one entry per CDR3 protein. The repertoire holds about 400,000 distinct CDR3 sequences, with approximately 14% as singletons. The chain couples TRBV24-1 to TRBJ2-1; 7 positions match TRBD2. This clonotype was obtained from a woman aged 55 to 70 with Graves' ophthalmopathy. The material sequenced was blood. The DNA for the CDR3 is TGTGCCACCAGTGGGGAGGGTGGAGTGGATAAGCAGTTCTTC. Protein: CATSGEGGVDKQFF.